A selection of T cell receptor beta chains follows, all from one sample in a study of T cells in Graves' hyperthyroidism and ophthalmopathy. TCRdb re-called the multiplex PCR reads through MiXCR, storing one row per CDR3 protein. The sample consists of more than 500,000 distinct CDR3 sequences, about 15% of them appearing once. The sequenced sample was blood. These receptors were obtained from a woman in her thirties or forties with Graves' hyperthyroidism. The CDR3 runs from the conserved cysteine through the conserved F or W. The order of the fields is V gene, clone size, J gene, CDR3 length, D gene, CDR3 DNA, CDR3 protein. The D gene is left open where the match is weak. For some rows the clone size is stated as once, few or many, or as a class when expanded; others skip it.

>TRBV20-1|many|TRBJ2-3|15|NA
TGCAGTGCTCGCCCCCTTGTGCCGACCACAGATACGCAGTATTTT
CSARPLVPTTDTQYF
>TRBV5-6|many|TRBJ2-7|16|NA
TGTGCCAGCAGCTTGAGGATTAGGCTGGCTCTAAGCGAGCAGTACTTC
CASSLRIRLALSEQYF
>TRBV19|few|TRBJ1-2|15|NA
TGTGCCAGTAGTATAGGCGGCAGGACCTACTATGGCTACACCTTC
CASSIGGRTYYGYTF
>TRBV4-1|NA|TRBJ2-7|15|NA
TGCGCCAGCAGCCAAGCCGCAGGGAGTACCTACGAGCAGTACTTC
CASSQAAGSTYEQYF
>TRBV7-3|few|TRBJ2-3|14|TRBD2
TGTGCCAGCAGCCACGGACTAGTTTCCGATACGCAGTATTTT
CASSHGLVSDTQYF
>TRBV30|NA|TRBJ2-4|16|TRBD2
TGTGCCTGGAGCCCGGTGATAGCGGGAGGTCAAAACATTCAGTACTTC
CAWSPVIAGGQNIQYF
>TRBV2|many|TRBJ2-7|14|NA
TGTGCCAGCAGTGACGCAGGATCCTTAGATGAGCAGTACTTC
CASSDAGSLDEQYF
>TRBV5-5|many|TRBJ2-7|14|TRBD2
TGTGCCAGCAGCTTCACGGGACTAGCTTACGAGCAGTACTTC
CASSFTGLAYEQYF
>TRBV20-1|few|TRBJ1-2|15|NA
TGCAGTGCTAGAGAAATGGGAGGAAGAGGCTATGGCTACACCTTC
CSAREMGGRGYGYTF
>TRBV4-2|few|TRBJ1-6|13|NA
TGTGCCAGCAGCCAAGAGCCAGCTCCACCCCTCCACTTT
CASSQEPAPPLHF
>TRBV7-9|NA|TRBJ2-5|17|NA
TGTGCCAGCAGCTTAGACGGTTGGGACCGCGACCAAGAGACCCAGTACTTC
CASSLDGWDRDQETQYF
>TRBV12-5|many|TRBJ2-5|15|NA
TGTGCTAGTGGTTTTGTGGGATCGTACCAAGAGACCCAGTACTTC
CASGFVGSYQETQYF